The clone carrying this T cell receptor (beta chain) has only a few counts. Under the authors' procedure: Amplified reference gene primers provided the basis for estimating nucleated cell counts. Sequencing used immunoSEQ multiplex PCR; TCRdb keeps in-frame clones, though not all of them. V and J calls and clone size are as listed in that table; D and trimming were resolved from the DNA. This sample has 210,000 or so clones; approximately 80% occur once, and the top ten carry more than 9%. This specimen comes from a study of blood T cell repertoires in COVID-19. Overall study context: Italy, Spain and the United States were the sources of the convalescent and acute COVID-19 samples. PBMCs, B-cell-depleted T cells, or T cells were the source of the cDNA or gDNA that made up the material.

This CDR3 has 15 residues. V was cut by 2 bases and J by 0 bases, with 8 bases left in between. CDR1 and CDR2 (germline): MNHEY, SVGAGI. J is TRBJ1-5 and V is TRBV6-5; TRBD1 is a possible D gene (6 bases). Specimen: peripheral blood. This receptor was identified in an elderly woman with acute or convalescent COVID-19. CDR3 sequence (DNA): TGTGCCAGCAGTTACGACAGGAGTAGCAATCAGCCCCAGCATTTT. It codes for CASSYDRSSNQPQHF.